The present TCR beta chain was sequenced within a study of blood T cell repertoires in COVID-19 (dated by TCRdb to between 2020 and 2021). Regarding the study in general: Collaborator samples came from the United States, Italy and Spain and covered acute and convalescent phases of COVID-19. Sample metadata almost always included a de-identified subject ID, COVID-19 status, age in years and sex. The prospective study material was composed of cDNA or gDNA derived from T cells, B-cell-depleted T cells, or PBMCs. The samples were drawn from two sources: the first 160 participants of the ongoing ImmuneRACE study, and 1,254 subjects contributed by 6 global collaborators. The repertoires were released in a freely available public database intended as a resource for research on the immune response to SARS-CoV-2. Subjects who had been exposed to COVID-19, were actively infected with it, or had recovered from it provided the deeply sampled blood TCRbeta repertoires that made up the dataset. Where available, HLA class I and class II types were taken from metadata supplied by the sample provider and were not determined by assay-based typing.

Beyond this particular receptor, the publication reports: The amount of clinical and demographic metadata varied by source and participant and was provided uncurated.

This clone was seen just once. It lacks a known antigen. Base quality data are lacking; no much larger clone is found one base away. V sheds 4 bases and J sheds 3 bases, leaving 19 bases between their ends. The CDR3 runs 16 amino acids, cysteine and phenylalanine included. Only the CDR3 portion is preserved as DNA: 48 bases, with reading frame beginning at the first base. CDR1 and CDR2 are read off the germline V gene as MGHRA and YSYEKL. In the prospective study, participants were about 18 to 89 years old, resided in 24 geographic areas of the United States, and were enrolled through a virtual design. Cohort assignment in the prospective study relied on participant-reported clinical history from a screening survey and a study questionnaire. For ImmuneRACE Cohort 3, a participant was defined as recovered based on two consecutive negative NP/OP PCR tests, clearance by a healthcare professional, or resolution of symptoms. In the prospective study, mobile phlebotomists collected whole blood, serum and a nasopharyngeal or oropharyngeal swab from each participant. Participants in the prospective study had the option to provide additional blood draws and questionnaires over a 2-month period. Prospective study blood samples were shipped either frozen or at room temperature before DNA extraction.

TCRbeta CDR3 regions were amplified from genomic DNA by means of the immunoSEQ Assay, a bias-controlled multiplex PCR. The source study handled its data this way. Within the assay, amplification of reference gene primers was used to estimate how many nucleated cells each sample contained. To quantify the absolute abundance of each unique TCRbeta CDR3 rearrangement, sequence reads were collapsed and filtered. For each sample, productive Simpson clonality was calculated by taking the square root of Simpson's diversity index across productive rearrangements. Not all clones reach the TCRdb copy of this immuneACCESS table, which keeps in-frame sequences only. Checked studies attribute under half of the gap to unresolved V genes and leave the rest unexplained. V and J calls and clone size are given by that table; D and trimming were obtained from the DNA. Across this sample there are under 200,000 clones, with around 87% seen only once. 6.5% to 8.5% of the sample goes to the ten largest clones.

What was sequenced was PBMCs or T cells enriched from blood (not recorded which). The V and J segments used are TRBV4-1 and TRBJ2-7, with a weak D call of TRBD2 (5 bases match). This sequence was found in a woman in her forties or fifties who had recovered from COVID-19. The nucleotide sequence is TGCGCCAGCAGCCCTCCTCGCGGAGGTTTGGGCTACGAGCAGTACTTC. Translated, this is CASSPPRGGLGYEQYF.